The entry below gives a single T cell receptor (beta chain) sequence along with its context. This entry belongs to a study of T cell changes during pregnancy in multiple sclerosis. Assay: immunoSEQ multiplex PCR; the TCRdb copy retains only in-frame clones and omits some. The table lists approximately 21,000 clones, 75% to 90% of them singletons. Germline V gene lookup returns CDR1 LNHNV and CDR2 YYDKDF (reference sequence). The CDR3 length is 15 residues. V shed 0 bases and J shed 4 bases, with 12 bases lying between them. The rearrangement links TRBV15 to TRBJ1-2; D is possibly TRBD1 (6 bases). Sequenced here: CD8+ T cells from peripheral blood mononuclear cells, sampled after pregnancy. This TCR was sampled from a female donor in good health, enrolled as a control in a pregnancy study. The CDR3 loop is CATSRDEGVGYGYTF. The CDR3 DNA reads TGTGCCACCAGCAGAGATGAGGGGGTGGGCTATGGCTACACCTTC.